One and the same sample provided the 21 T cell receptor beta chains below, sequenced in a study of blood T cell repertoires in COVID-19. Sequencing was performed with immunoSEQ multiplex PCR; in TCRdb, only in-frame clones are kept and a portion is missing. The sample lists about 99,000 clones, over 75% seen once, with around 13% in the top ten. Sequencing was carried out using peripheral blood. The receptors stem from a human donor in a cohort sampled during active or convalescent COVID-19.

The V gene is TRBV12-5, the J gene TRBJ2-1; 13 bases map to TRBD2. In germline, CDR1 is LGHNT, CDR2 FRNRAP. The V segment lost 7 bases and the J segment 6 bases; nucleotides outside the gene matches: 6. This CDR3 region has 15 residues. CDR3 bases: TGTGCTAGTGCCCTCGGGACTAGCGGGGTCAATGAGCAGTTCTTC. Translated: CASALGTSGVNEQFF. Supplemented by reference TRBV12-5 and TRBJ2-1, the full variable domain reads DARVTQTPRHKVTEMGQEVTMRCQPILGHNTVFWYRQTMMQGLELLAYFRNRAPLDDSGMPKDRFSAEMPDATLATLKIQPSEPRDSAVYFCASALGTSGVNEQFFGPGTRLTVL.

The chain employs TRBV20-1 and TRBJ2-1; D remains ambiguous. CDR3 size: 11 residues. Trimming pared 6 bases from V and 5 bases from J, leaving 8 bases between. Germline CDR1 is DFQATT and CDR2 is SNEGSKA (reference sequence). CDR3 bases: TGCAGTGCCAATGACAACAATGAGCAGTTCTTC. Residues: CSANDNNEQFF.

This chain links TRBV19 with TRBJ1-5; D not resolved. Germline V gene lookup returns CDR1 LNHDA and CDR2 SQIVND (reference sequence). V was pared by 2 bases and J by 3 bases, with 14 bases between. This CDR3 is 16 amino acids long. The CDR3 here is CASSILAQPNNQPQHF. The CDR3 nucleotides are TGTGCCAGTAGTATACTCGCGCAACCTAACAATCAGCCCCAGCATTTT.

This clone has only a few counts. CDR3: CAWSVGRRYGYTF. The CDR3 nucleotides are TGTGCCTGGAGTGTGGGCCGGCGCTATGGCTACACCTTC. The genes are TRBV30 and TRBJ1-2, with unresolved D. This CDR3 is 13 amino acids long. The germline gives CDR1 GTSNPN, CDR2 SVGIG (reference sequence). The V gene lost 0 bases and the J gene lost 4 bases, with 9 bases spanning the gap. The full variable domain, in which reference TRBV30 and TRBJ1-2 provide the parts outside the CDR3, is SQTIHQWPATLVQPVGSPLSLECTVEGTSNPNLYWYRQAAGRGLQLLFYSVGIGQISSEVPQNLSASRPQDRQFILSSKKLLLSDSGFYLCAWSVGRRYGYTFGSGTRLTVV.

The chain employs TRBV5-1 and TRBJ1-1, with D perhaps TRBD1 (6 bases). This CDR3 is 12 amino acids long. The germline gives CDR1 SGHRS, CDR2 YFSETQ. The germline V and J ends were trimmed by 0 bases and 6 bases, with 6 bases remaining between them. DNA of the CDR3: TGCGCCAGCAGCTTGGAGGGGGCTGAAGCTTTCTTT. It specifies CASSLEGAEAFF.

This rearrangement joins TRBV24-1 to TRBJ1-5; 8 bases align to TRBD1. In germline, CDR1 is KGHDR, CDR2 SFDVKD. This CDR3 comprises 15 residues. The trim removed 5 bases at V and 2 bases at J, leaving 4 bases unmatched. CDR3 in DNA: TGTGCCACCAGTGGGACAGGGCTGGGCAATCAGCCCCAGCATTTT. Translating gives CATSGTGLGNQPQHF.

This clone was seen more than once but under ten times. This chain uses TRBV7-6 with TRBJ2-7; 14 positions match TRBD2. The trim removed 5 bases at V and 2 bases at J, leaving 5 bases unmatched. The CDR3 is 16 amino acids. CDR1 and CDR2 from the germline V gene are SGHVS and FNYEAQ. As DNA, the CDR3 is TGTGCCAGCAGCATGGGACTAGCGGGGGAAACCTACGAGCAGTACTTC. It specifies CASSMGLAGETYEQYF.

The chain recombines TRBV30 with TRBJ2-6, with a weak D call TRBD1 (5 bases). Germline CDR1 GTSNPN, CDR2 SVGIG (reference sequence). The CDR3 length is 13 residues. V was trimmed by 4 bases and J by 2 bases, leaving 6 bases between them. The CDR3 loop reads CAWKQAGANVLTF. For the CDR3, the DNA is TGTGCCTGGAAACAGGCTGGGGCCAACGTCCTGACTTTC.

This clone showed up just once. CDR3 DNA sequence: TGTGCCAGCAGCTTAGGGATGACAGGGGAATACGAGCAGTACTTC. It specifies CASSLGMTGEYEQYF. V usage is TRBV7-6 and J usage is TRBJ2-7, with 8 bases lining up with TRBD1. The J segment lost 4 bases and the V segment lost 1 base, leaving 6 bases of the junction unmatched. The CDR3 loop spans 15 amino acids. Germline-derived CDR1 and CDR2 are SGHVS and FNYEAQ.

V is TRBV10-2 and J is TRBJ2-2, with TRBD1 matching over 8 bases. The germline gives CDR1 WSHSY, CDR2 SAAADI. V lost 2 bases and J lost 11; bases outside the gene matches: 1. This CDR3 spans 12 amino acids. The CDR3 DNA is TGCGCCAGCAGTGAGACAGGGGGAGAGCTGTTTTTT. Translation: CASSETGGELFF.

The rearrangement joins TRBV11-1 to TRBJ1-3, with D unresolved. Germline V gene sequence: CDR1 SGHAT, CDR2 FQDESV (reference sequence). Trimming removed 2 bases at V and 4 bases at J, with 6 bases between. This CDR3 is 13 amino acids long. Here the CDR3 reads CASSLKPGNTIYF. The CDR3 bases are TGTGCCAGCAGCTTAAAGCCGGGAAACACCATATATTTT. Filled out from reference TRBV11-1 and TRBJ1-3, the complete variable domain reads EAEVAQSPRYKITEKSQAVAFWCDPISGHATLYWYRQILGQGPELLVQFQDESVVDDSQLPKDRFSAERLKGVDSTLKIQPAELGDSAMYLCASSLKPGNTIYFGEGSWLTVV.

J is TRBJ1-2 and V is TRBV5-5; D is perhaps TRBD1 (6 bases). CDR3 size: 12 residues. Trimming took 2 bases from V and 8 from J, leaving 10 bases between them. Germline assignment: CDR1 SGHKS and CDR2 YYEKEE (reference sequence). The chain's CDR3 is CASSLQGGGYTF. The CDR3 bases are TGTGCCAGCAGCTTACAGGGTGGGGGCTACACCTTC.

This sequence joins TRBV4-3 and TRBJ2-2; 9 bases agree with TRBD2. CDR3 size: 17 residues. With 0 bases clipped from V and 4 bases from J, the junction kept 6 bases outside the gene matches. Germline V lookup: CDR1 LGHNA, CDR2 YSLEER. The CDR3 is CASSQDSRGGPTGELFF. The CDR3 DNA sequence: TGCGCCAGCAGCCAAGATTCGCGGGGGGGCCCCACCGGGGAGCTGTTTTTT.

The chain combines TRBV12-3 or TRBV12-4 with TRBJ1-2; D unclear. Trimming pared 7 bases from V and 7 bases from J, leaving 13 bases between. The CDR3 sequence is 12 residues long. The CDR3 loop is CASTSVLSGYTF. The CDR3 DNA reads as TGTGCCAGCACCTCAGTCCTGTCTGGCTACACCTTC.

V is TRBV5-4 and J is TRBJ2-7; TRBD2 agrees at 13 bases. This CDR3 is built from 15 residues. CDR1 is SGHNT, CDR2 YYREEE, per germline (reference sequence). J was trimmed by 2 bases and V by 4 bases; bases with no gene match: 3. The CDR3 DNA sequence: TGTGCCAGCAGCCCGGGACTAGCGGGGACCTACGAGCAGTACTTC. Amino acids: CASSPGLAGTYEQYF.

This rearrangement joins TRBV12-3 or TRBV12-4 to TRBJ1-5, with D unresolved. V lost 6 bases, J lost 5 bases, and 8 bases lay in between. This CDR3 contains 12 residues. The CDR3 loop reads CASSRSDQPQHF. In DNA form, the CDR3 reads TGTGCCAGCAGCCGAAGCGATCAGCCCCAGCATTTT.

This sequence joins TRBV7-2 and TRBJ2-7; 8 bases match TRBD2. The CDR3 sequence is 15 residues long. The germline CDR1 and CDR2 sequences are SGHTA and FQGNSA. After removal of 3 bases from V and 4 bases from J, the junction contained 8 bases not matched to a gene. The CDR3: CASSFVAGGDYEQYF. The CDR3 region has the DNA TGTGCCAGCAGCTTCGTTGCGGGGGGCGATTACGAGCAGTACTTC.

The gene calls are TRBV18 and TRBJ2-5; 12 nucleotides line up with TRBD2. Germline V lookup: CDR1 KGHSH, CDR2 LQKENI. The CDR3 is 19 amino acids. Unmatched junction bases numbered 12, after V lost 0 bases and J lost 4 bases. The CDR3 DNA sequence: TGTGCCAGCTCACCACCTTCACGTTCCCCTAGCGGGGGGGCAGAGACCCAGTACTTC. Amino acid sequence: CASSPPSRSPSGGAETQYF.

This clone was detected only a few times. The rearrangement uses TRBV3-1 (or the pseudogene TRBV3-2) and TRBJ1-6; 7 nucleotides line up with TRBD1. This CDR3 spans 15 amino acids. Germline V gene sequence: CDR1 LGHDT, CDR2 YNNKEL (reference sequence). The V segment lost 4 bases and the J segment 10 bases; nucleotides outside the gene matches: 10. CDR3 in amino acids: CASSPNPGTESPLHF. CDR3 sequence (DNA): TGTGCCAGCAGCCCCAATCCCGGGACAGAGTCACCCCTCCACTTT.

The chain couples TRBV27 to TRBJ2-1; 7 bases agree with TRBD1. The CDR3 covers 13 residues. Trimming cost V 3 bases and J 5 bases; bases outside gene matches: 1. Germline CDR1 is MNHEY and CDR2 is SMNVEV (reference sequence). The CDR3 DNA reads TGTGCCAGCAGTTTCGGGACAGACAATGAGCAGTTCTTC. Protein: CASSFGTDNEQFF.

This clone was observed once. V is TRBV11-2 and J is TRBJ2-1; 10 bases agree with TRBD2. V lost 5 bases to trimming and J lost 7 bases; unmatched junction nucleotides: 8. Per the germline V gene, CDR1 is SGHAT and CDR2 is FQNNGV. This CDR3 is built from 15 residues. CDR3 loop: CASSQRLLAGNEQFF. CDR3 DNA sequence: TGTGCCAGCAGCCAACGTCTACTAGCGGGGAATGAGCAGTTCTTC. The full variable domain, its missing parts supplied by reference TRBV11-2 and TRBJ2-1, is EAGVAQSPRYKIIEKRQSVAFWCNPISGHATLYWYQQILGQGPKLLIQFQNNGVVDDSQLPKDRFSAERLKGVDSTLKIQPAKLEDSAVYLCASSQRLLAGNEQFFGPGTRLTVL.